What follows are 7 T cell receptor beta chains derived from one specimen sequenced in a study of T-cell memory formation after mild COVID-19. TCRdb reprocessed the 5' RACE reads via MiXCR and lists one record per CDR3 protein. The data contain 400,000 or so distinct CDR3 sequences, approximately 21% of them seen just once; the ten biggest clones take up roughly an eighth. The source material was PBMCs or a T cell subset sorted from them (not recorded which). The origin of the receptors is an adult woman who had mild COVID-19 (a few samples of this study predate the infection). Cell type and time point are not known.

This clonotype came up a few times. The chain joins TRBV20-1 to TRBJ2-1, with 14 bases that match TRBD2. The V and J ends lost 0 bases and 2 bases, in that order; junction bases with no gene match: 3. Germline loops: CDR1 DFQATT, CDR2 SNEGSKA (reference sequence). The CDR3 runs 17 residues. The CDR3 is CSARDLTSGRAYNEQFF. DNA of the CDR3: TGCAGTGCTAGAGACTTGACTAGCGGGAGGGCCTACAATGAGCAGTTCTTC.

This chain connects TRBV20-1 to TRBJ2-5, with TRBD2 identical over 11 bases. The CDR3 has 16 amino acids. V trimming: 1 base; J trimming: 5 bases; junction bases outside the gene matches: 9. Per the germline V gene, CDR1 is DFQATT and CDR2 is SNEGSKA (reference sequence). CDR3 bases: TGCAGTGCTAGAGGTACTAGCGGGAGTGACATCGAGACCCAGTACTTC. This codes for CSARGTSGSDIETQYF.

The CDR3 reads CASSQDSGSGGLQQYF. The CDR3 DNA follows: TGTGCCAGCAGCCAAGATAGTGGGTCGGGAGGGCTTCAGCAGTACTTC. This rearrangement joins TRBV4-2 to TRBJ2-7; 8 bases map to TRBD2. The length of the CDR3 is 16 residues. Trimming removed 0 bases from V and 8 bases from J; junction bases left unmatched: 12. Germline assignment: CDR1 LGHNA and CDR2 YNFKEQ.

The chain employs TRBV12-3 or TRBV12-4 and TRBJ2-7; D is perhaps TRBD2 (6 bases). V lost 6 bases and J 6 bases, leaving 12 bases between the germline ends. The CDR3 is made up of 12 amino acids. CDR3 nucleotide sequence: TGTGCCAGCAGGCGCGGGGACCTCGAGCAGTACTTC. Its protein product is CASRRGDLEQYF.

The J gene is TRBJ1-2, the V gene TRBV3-1; 8 nucleotides line up with TRBD1. With V trimmed by 10 bases and J by 5 bases, 9 bases remained unmatched. Germline assignment: CDR1 LGHDT and CDR2 YNNKEL (reference sequence). The CDR3 is 13 residues long. CDR3 amino acids: CATRQGRQYGYTF. In nucleotides, the CDR3 is TGTGCCACCCGACAGGGGAGGCAGTATGGCTACACCTTC.

The rearrangement links TRBV7-9 to TRBJ2-7; TRBD1 might be the D (5 bases). Trimming shortened V by 5 bases and J by 4 bases, and 18 bases separated the two germline ends. The CDR3 contains 15 residues. Germline CDR1 SEHNR, CDR2 FQNEAQ (reference sequence). The CDR3 sequence is CASSRLDSFPYEQYF. In DNA form, the CDR3 reads TGTGCCAGCAGCCGTTTAGACAGCTTCCCATACGAGCAGTACTTC.

In this sample, this clonotype turned up a few times. The gene calls are TRBV3-1 and TRBJ2-7; 9 positions agree with TRBD2. V trimming: 4 bases; J trimming: 2 bases; junction bases outside the gene matches: 3. Germline CDR1 reads LGHDT; CDR2 reads YNNKEL (reference sequence). The CDR3 has 14 residues. CDR3 residues: CASSLIAGAYEQYF. CDR3 DNA sequence: TGTGCCAGCAGCCTGATAGCGGGAGCCTACGAGCAGTACTTC.